Below are 5 T cell receptor beta chains sequenced from a single sample in a study of T cells after yellow fever vaccination. From the 5' RACE reads, TCRdb called clonotypes with MiXCR, one entry per CDR3 protein. This sample has hundreds of thousands of distinct CDR3 sequences, with about a fifth found just once. The material sequenced was PBMCs, taken 15 days after the yellow fever booster vaccination. The source of these receptors is a man aged 30 to 39 who received the YFV17D yellow fever vaccine.

The chain recombines TRBV4-3 with TRBJ2-1, with D hard to call. This CDR3 contains 14 residues. Trimming shortened V by 0 bases and J by 7 bases, and 10 bases separated the two germline ends. The germline V gene encodes CDR1 LGHNA and CDR2 YSLEER. Written as DNA, the CDR3 is TGCGCCAGCAGCCAAGATCTGGCGGCGAATGAGCAGTTCTTC. Translating gives CASSQDLAANEQFF.

This clonotype was seen only a few times. The chain combines TRBV25-1 with TRBJ2-3; 8 positions match TRBD2. Looked up from germline, CDR1 is MGHDK and CDR2 is SYGVNS. The CDR3 length is 15 residues. V shed 1 base and J 0 bases; nucleotides not matched to a gene: 0. The CDR3 is CASSELAGSTDTQYF. DNA of the CDR3: TGTGCCAGCAGTGAATTAGCGGGGAGCACAGATACGCAGTATTTT.

This clonotype appeared a few times. The rearrangement uses TRBV7-6 and TRBJ2-1, with D perhaps matching TRBD2 (6 bases). Germline CDR1 is SGHVS and CDR2 is FNYEAQ. The V end lost 1 base, the J end lost 2 bases, and 15 bases lay between the germline ends. CDR3 length: 17 residues. The CDR3 sequence is CASSLDLSGYAYNEQFF. As DNA, the CDR3 is TGTGCCAGCAGCTTAGACCTTAGCGGTTATGCCTACAATGAGCAGTTCTTC.

This clonotype was found a few times. J is TRBJ2-7 and V is TRBV6-5; possible D gene TRBD2, 5 bases. This CDR3 has 16 amino acids. Trimming shortened V by 0 bases and J by 0 bases, and 12 bases separated the two germline ends. The germline CDR1 and CDR2 sequences are MNHEY and SVGAGI. CDR3 region: CASSYSALGSSYEQYF. CDR3 DNA: TGTGCCAGCAGTTACTCTGCTTTGGGGAGCTCCTACGAGCAGTACTTC.

V is TRBV4-3 and J is TRBJ2-1, with unresolved D. Germline CDR1 is LGHNA and CDR2 is YSLEER. This CDR3 comprises 13 residues. V gave up 2 bases and J gave up 8 bases, with 10 bases separating them. In nucleotides, the CDR3 is TGCGCCAGCAGCCAATGGATGAGCTATGAGCAGTTCTTC. Translating it yields CASSQWMSYEQFF.